The 15 T cell receptor beta chains below come from one sample, sequenced in a study of blood T cell repertoires in COVID-19. Method: immunoSEQ multiplex PCR; TCRdb's copy keeps in-frame clones and lacks some. The sample includes about 130,000 clones, more than 70% of them seen just once. The specimen sequenced was peripheral blood. These TCRs come from a man between 65 and 79 years old with acute or convalescent COVID-19.

This chain connects TRBV5-4 to TRBJ2-6; D remains ambiguous. The CDR3 is made up of 16 amino acids. V gave up 5 bases and J gave up 0 bases, with 12 bases separating them. Germline assignment: CDR1 SGHNT and CDR2 YYREEE (reference sequence). DNA for the CDR3: TGTGCCAGCAGAGTGTCTATGAGCTCTGGGGCCAACGTCCTGACTTTC. This encodes CASRVSMSSGANVLTF. The variable domain in full, completed from reference TRBV5-4 and TRBJ2-6, reads ETGVTQSPTHLIKTRGQQVTLRCSSQSGHNTVSWYQQALGQGPQFIFQYYREEENGRGNFPPRFSGLQFPNYSSELNVNALELDDSALYLCASRVSMSSGANVLTFGAGSRLTVL.

The chain carries TRBV5-1 and TRBJ1-4, with 9 bases matching TRBD1. CDR1 and CDR2 from the germline V gene are SGHRS and YFSETQ. CDR3 length: 15 amino acids. The V gene end was trimmed by 4 bases and the J gene end by 5 bases; junction bases not matched to a gene: 6. The CDR3 DNA reads as TGCGCCAGCAGCGTCGCCGGGACAGGGAATGAAAAACTGTTTTTT. Translated: CASSVAGTGNEKLFF.

The CDR3 DNA follows: TGTGCCAGCAGCTTAGGGAGGAATTCACCCCTCCACTTT. Translated: CASSLGRNSPLHF. This chain joins TRBV7-8 and TRBJ1-6; D gene ambiguous. The CDR3 runs 13 residues. The germline V gene has CDR1 SGHVS and CDR2 FQNEAQ. The V end was cut by 1 base, the J end by 7 bases, with 5 bases between.

The chain joins TRBV9 to TRBJ2-7; tentatively, D is TRBD2 (7 bases). CDR3 length: 13 amino acids. Trimming shortened V by 7 bases and J by 7 bases, and 18 bases separated the two germline ends. Germline CDR1 reads SGDLS; CDR2 reads YYNGEE. The DNA for the CDR3 is TGTGCCAGCGGCCCCGGGGGGCCAAGGGAGCAGTACTTC. Protein product: CASGPGGPREQYF.

The chain is built from TRBV6-5 and TRBJ1-3, with D uncertain. The germline V gene encodes CDR1 MNHEY and CDR2 SVGAGI. The CDR3 is 15 residues long. Trimming removed 7 bases at V and 0 bases at J, with 13 bases between. As DNA, the CDR3 is TGTGCCAGCACCAAACGCGGGATCTCTGGAAACACCATATATTTT. Protein product: CASTKRGISGNTIYF.

The rearrangement uses TRBV5-1 and TRBJ1-1; D is unclear. Germline assignment: CDR1 SGHRS and CDR2 YFSETQ. V lost 4 bases to trimming and J lost 0 bases, with 7 bases between them. This CDR3 contains 13 residues. CDR3 nucleotides: TGCGCCAGCAGCCTACTATTGAACACTGAAGCTTTCTTT. Encoded protein: CASSLLLNTEAFF.

The CDR3 spells CASSQISNQPQHF. The CDR3 DNA is TGTGCCAGCAGTCAGATAAGCAATCAGCCCCAGCATTTT. V is TRBV2 and J is TRBJ1-5, with D hard to call. Germline V gives CDR1 SNHLY, CDR2 FYNNEI. The CDR3 runs 13 residues. Trimming pared 5 bases from V and 1 base from J, leaving 6 bases between.

The chain links TRBV4-2 to TRBJ2-3, with TRBD2 matching 7 bases. J gave up 2 bases and V 0 bases, and 2 bases lay outside the gene matches. In germline, CDR1 is LGHNA, CDR2 YNFKEQ. The CDR3 has 15 residues. The CDR3 sequence: CASSQDGRNTDTQYF. DNA of the CDR3: TGTGCCAGCAGCCAAGACGGGAGGAACACAGATACGCAGTATTTT.

V usage is TRBV30 and J usage is TRBJ2-2, with 8 bases fitting TRBD2. The J segment lost 5 bases and the V segment lost 3 bases, leaving 5 bases of the junction unmatched. CDR3 length: 14 amino acids. CDR1 and CDR2 (germline): GTSNPN, SVGIG (reference sequence). CDR3 nucleotides: TGTGCCTGGAGAGGCACTAGCGGTACCGGGGAGCTGTTTTTT. Amino acid sequence: CAWRGTSGTGELFF. Together with reference TRBV30 and TRBJ2-2, the CDR3 gives the full variable domain: SQTIHQWPATLVQPVGSPLSLECTVEGTSNPNLYWYRQAAGRGLQLLFYSVGIGQISSEVPQNLSASRPQDRQFILSSKKLLLSDSGFYLCAWRGTSGTGELFFGEGSRLTVL.

V and J are TRBV6-5 and TRBJ1-2; D gene unclear. Germline CDR1 is MNHEY and CDR2 is SVGAGI. Trimming removed 4 bases from V and 0 bases from J, with 9 bases in between. The CDR3 runs to 14 residues. In DNA form, the CDR3 reads TGTGCCAGCAGTTTCCATACTGCTAACTATGGCTACACCTTC. Protein sequence: CASSFHTANYGYTF.

This chain links TRBV6-6 with TRBJ1-6; tentative D call: TRBD1 (6 bases). V lost 2 bases and J lost 7, with 9 bases in between. The CDR3 is made up of 14 amino acids. Per the germline V gene, CDR1 is MNHNY and CDR2 is SVGAGI (reference sequence). The CDR3 here is CASSYAQGNSPLHF. The CDR3 nucleotides read TGTGCCAGCAGTTACGCGCAGGGGAATTCACCCCTCCACTTT.

The rearrangement links TRBV30 to TRBJ2-3; TRBD2 is a possible D gene (6 bases). The V and J ends lost 0 bases and 2 bases respectively, with 9 bases between them. The germline V gene has CDR1 GTSNPN and CDR2 SVGIG (reference sequence). The CDR3 runs to 14 residues. CDR3 sequence: CAWSVGGLTDTQYF. The DNA for the CDR3 is TGTGCCTGGAGTGTGGGGGGACTCACAGATACGCAGTATTTT.

This chain's CDR3 is CASRGGRGLGVGNTIYF. Here the CDR3 DNA reads TGCGCCAGCAGGGGGGGTAGGGGGCTTGGAGTTGGAAACACCATATATTTT. The gene calls are TRBV10-2 and TRBJ1-3; 7 positions agree with TRBD1. V was clipped by 6 bases and J by 3 bases; unmatched bases: 14. This CDR3 spans 17 amino acids. Looked up from germline, CDR1 is WSHSY and CDR2 is SAAADI.

This clone has just a few counts. The same CDR3 is also encoded by other DNA sequences in this sample. The V gene is TRBV30, the J gene TRBJ1-5; TRBD1 agrees at 10 bases. The CDR3 spans 14 residues. Germline V gene lookup returns CDR1 GTSNPN and CDR2 SVGIG (reference sequence). V shed 3 bases and J 4 bases; nucleotides not matched to a gene: 3. The CDR3, as DNA: TGTGCCTGGAGCCCGGGACAGGGGAATCAGCCCCAGCATTTT. Translation gives CAWSPGQGNQPQHF.

This sequence joins TRBV5-4 and TRBJ1-2; 7 nucleotides agree with TRBD1. Germline CDR1 and CDR2: SGHNT and YYREEE (reference sequence). The CDR3 is made up of 12 amino acids. Trimming cost V 0 bases and J 12 bases; bases outside gene matches: 5. CDR3 in amino acids: CASSLDRGWDTF. The CDR3 coding sequence is TGTGCCAGCAGCTTGGACAGGGGATGGGACACCTTC.